This T cell receptor beta chain emerged from a study of cytotoxic CD8 clonotypes in ibrutinib-treated CLL. Whole-study findings and limits: The study found public clonotypes uncommon, contracting or stable on treatment.

Method: immunoSEQ multiplex PCR; TCRdb's copy keeps in-frame clones and lacks some. The sample shows over 8,500 clones, about four fifths of them seen only once. V lost 6 bases to trimming and J lost 4 bases, with 15 bases between them. This CDR3 is built from 14 residues. Germline CDR1 and CDR2: LNHDA and SQIVND (reference sequence). Comment on this clone: The antigen is not known.

The chain employs TRBV19 and TRBJ1-2; D not resolved. This TCR came from a human donor with chronic lymphocytic leukemia. The sample was PBMCs, taken at disease progression, from a patient treated with ibrutinib. The CDR3: CASRSARGAYGYTF. Written as DNA, the CDR3 is TGTGCCAGTAGATCTGCCAGAGGAGCCTATGGCTACACCTTC.